Below, 3 T cell receptor beta chains from the same sample are listed, as sequenced in a study of Graves' ophthalmopathy and Graves' hyperthyroidism. Amplified material comprised TCR beta CDR3 regions derived from RNA transcripts. The first round was an RT-PCR with HTBI primers, and the second round was a multiplex PCR. One entry per CDR3 protein, called by TCRdb with MiXCR from the multiplex PCR reads. This sample has 300,000 to 400,000 distinct CDR3 sequences, with under 20% found just once. The sequenced material came from peripheral blood. These receptors all come from an adult man with Graves' ophthalmopathy.

This clonotype was detected ten times or more. This rearrangement joins TRBV7-8 to TRBJ1-1; maybe TRBD1 (5 bases). CDR1 and CDR2 (germline): SGHVS, FQNEAQ. V gave up 5 bases and J gave up 1 base, with 11 bases separating them. This CDR3 comprises 14 residues. The CDR3 spells CASSKTVRNTEAFF. Written as DNA, the CDR3 is TGTGCCAGCAGCAAGACAGTCAGGAACACTGAAGCTTTCTTT.

This rearrangement joins TRBV19 to TRBJ2-2, with 11 bases matching TRBD2. Germline V lookup: CDR1 LNHDA, CDR2 SQIVND (reference sequence). The CDR3 has 18 residues. J gave up 4 bases and V 8 bases, and 15 bases lay outside the gene matches. The chain's CDR3 is CASLDRLAGGVGTGELFF. The CDR3 coding sequence is TGTGCCAGTCTCGACAGGCTAGCGGGAGGTGTGGGCACCGGGGAGCTGTTTTTT. The variable domain in full, with the rest retrieved from reference TRBV19 and TRBJ2-2, is DGGITQSPKYLFRKEGQNVTLSCEQNLNHDAMYWYRQDPGQGLRLIYYSQIVNDFQKGDIAEGYSVSREKKESFPLTVTSAQKNPTAFYLCASLDRLAGGVGTGELFFGEGSRLTVL.

This clonotype was seen ten or more times. The rearrangement joins TRBV20-1 to TRBJ2-7; 7 bases align to TRBD2. The V gene end was trimmed by 2 bases and the J gene end by 3 bases; junction bases not matched to a gene: 7. Germline values: CDR1 DFQATT, CDR2 SNEGSKA (reference sequence). CDR3 length: 14 amino acids. The CDR3 loop reads CSARSPSGNYEQYF. The CDR3 nucleotides are TGCAGTGCTAGAAGTCCTAGCGGTAACTACGAGCAGTACTTC.